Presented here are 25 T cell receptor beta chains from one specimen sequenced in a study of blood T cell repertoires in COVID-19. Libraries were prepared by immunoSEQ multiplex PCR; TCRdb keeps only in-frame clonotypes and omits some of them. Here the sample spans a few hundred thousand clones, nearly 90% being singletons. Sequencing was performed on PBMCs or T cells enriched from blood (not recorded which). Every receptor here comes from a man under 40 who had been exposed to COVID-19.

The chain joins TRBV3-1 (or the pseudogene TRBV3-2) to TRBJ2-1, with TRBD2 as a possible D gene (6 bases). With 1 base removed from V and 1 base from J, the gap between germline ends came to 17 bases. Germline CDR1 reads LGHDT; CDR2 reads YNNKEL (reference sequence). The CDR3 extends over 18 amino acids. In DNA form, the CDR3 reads TGTGCCAGCAGCCAAGGGGCCCTTAGCGGATTTTCCTACAATGAGCAGTTCTTC. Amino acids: CASSQGALSGFSYNEQFF.

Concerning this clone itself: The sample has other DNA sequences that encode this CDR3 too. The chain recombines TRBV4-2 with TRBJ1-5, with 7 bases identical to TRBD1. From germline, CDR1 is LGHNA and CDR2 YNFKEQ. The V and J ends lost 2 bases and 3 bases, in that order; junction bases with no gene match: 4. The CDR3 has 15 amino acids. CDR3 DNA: TGTGCCAGCAGCCAACGCGACAGGGACAATCAGCCCCAGCATTTT. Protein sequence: CASSQRDRDNQPQHF.

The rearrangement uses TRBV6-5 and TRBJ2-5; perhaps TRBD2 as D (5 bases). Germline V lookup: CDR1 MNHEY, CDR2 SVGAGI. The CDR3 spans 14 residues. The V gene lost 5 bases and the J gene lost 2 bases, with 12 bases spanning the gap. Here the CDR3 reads CASSRPGFQETQYF. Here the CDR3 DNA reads TGTGCCAGCAGTAGACCGGGATTTCAAGAGACCCAGTACTTC.

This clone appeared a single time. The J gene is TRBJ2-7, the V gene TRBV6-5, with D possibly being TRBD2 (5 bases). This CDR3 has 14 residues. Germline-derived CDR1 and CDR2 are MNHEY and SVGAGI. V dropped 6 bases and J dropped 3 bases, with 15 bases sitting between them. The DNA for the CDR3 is TGTGCCAGCAGCTCGACTACAAATATCTACGAGCAGTACTTC. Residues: CASSSTTNIYEQYF.

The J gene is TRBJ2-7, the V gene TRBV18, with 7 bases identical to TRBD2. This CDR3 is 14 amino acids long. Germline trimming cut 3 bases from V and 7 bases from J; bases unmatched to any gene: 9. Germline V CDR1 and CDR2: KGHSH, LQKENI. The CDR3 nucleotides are TGTGCCAGCTCACCCGTCGGGAATAGCGGGGAGCAGTACTTC. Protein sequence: CASSPVGNSGEQYF.

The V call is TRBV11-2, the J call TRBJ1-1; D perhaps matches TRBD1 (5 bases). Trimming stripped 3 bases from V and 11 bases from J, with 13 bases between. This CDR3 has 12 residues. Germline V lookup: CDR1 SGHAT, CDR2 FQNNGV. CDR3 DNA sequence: TGTGCCAGCAGCTTCGGGGGGGTTGAGGCTTTCTTT. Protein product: CASSFGGVEAFF. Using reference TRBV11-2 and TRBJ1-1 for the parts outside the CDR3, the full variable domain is EAGVAQSPRYKIIEKRQSVAFWCNPISGHATLYWYQQILGQGPKLLIQFQNNGVVDDSQLPKDRFSAERLKGVDSTLKIQPAKLEDSAVYLCASSFGGVEAFFGQGTRLTVV.

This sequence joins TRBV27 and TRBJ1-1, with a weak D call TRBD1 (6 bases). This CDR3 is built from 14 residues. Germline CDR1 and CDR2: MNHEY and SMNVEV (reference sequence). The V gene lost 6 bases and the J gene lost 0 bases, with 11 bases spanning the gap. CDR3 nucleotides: TGTGCCAGCAGAAACACAGGGATGAACACTGAAGCTTTCTTT. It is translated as CASRNTGMNTEAFF.

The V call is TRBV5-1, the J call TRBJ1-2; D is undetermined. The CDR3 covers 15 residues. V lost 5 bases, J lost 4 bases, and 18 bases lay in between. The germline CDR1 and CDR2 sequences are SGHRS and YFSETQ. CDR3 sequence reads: CASSNDSTASYGYTF. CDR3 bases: TGCGCCAGCAGTAACGACTCAACGGCTAGCTATGGCTACACCTTC.

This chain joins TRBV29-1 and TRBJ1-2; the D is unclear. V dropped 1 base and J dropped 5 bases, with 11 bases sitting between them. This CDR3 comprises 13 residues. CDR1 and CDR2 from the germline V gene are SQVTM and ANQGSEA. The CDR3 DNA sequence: TGCAGCGTTGAAGTAGTGGAGGTTTATGGCTACACCTTC. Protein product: CSVEVVEVYGYTF.

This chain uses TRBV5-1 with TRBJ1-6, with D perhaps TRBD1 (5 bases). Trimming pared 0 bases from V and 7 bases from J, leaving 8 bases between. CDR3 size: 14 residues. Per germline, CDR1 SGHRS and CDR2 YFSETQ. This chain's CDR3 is CASSLVAGNSPLHF. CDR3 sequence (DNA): TGCGCCAGCAGCTTGGTGGCAGGGAATTCACCCCTCCACTTT.

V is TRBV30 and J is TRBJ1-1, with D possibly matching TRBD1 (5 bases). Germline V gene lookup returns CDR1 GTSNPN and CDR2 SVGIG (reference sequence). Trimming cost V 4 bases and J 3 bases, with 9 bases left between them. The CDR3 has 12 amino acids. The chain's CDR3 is CAWTDRDTEAFF. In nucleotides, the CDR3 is TGTGCCTGGACCGACAGAGACACTGAAGCTTTCTTT. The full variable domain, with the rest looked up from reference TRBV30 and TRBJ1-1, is SQTIHQWPATLVQPVGSPLSLECTVEGTSNPNLYWYRQAAGRGLQLLFYSVGIGQISSEVPQNLSASRPQDRQFILSSKKLLLSDSGFYLCAWTDRDTEAFFGQGTRLTVV.

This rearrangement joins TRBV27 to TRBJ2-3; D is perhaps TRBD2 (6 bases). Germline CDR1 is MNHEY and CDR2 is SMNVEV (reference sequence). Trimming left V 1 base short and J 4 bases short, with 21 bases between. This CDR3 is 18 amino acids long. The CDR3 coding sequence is TGTGCCAGCAGTTTATTGTTTGCGGGGCCTTTTTCGTCAGATACGCAGTATTTT. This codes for CASSLLFAGPFSSDTQYF.

The CDR3 coding sequence is TGTGCCAGCAGCCGATCTAACACAGGCAATGAGCAGTTCTTC. It yields the protein CASSRSNTGNEQFF. The J gene is TRBJ2-1, the V gene TRBV3-1 (or the pseudogene TRBV3-2), with D perhaps matching TRBD1 (5 bases). V was trimmed by 4 bases and J by 6 bases, leaving 13 bases between them. The CDR3 extends over 14 amino acids. Germline CDR1 is LGHDT and CDR2 is YNNKEL (reference sequence).

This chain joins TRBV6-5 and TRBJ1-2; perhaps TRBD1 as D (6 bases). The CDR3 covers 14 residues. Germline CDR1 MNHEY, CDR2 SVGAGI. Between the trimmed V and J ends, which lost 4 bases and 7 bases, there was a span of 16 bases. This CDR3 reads CASSSQTTGSGYTF. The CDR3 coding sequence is TGTGCCAGCAGTTCCCAAACGACAGGCTCTGGCTACACCTTC.

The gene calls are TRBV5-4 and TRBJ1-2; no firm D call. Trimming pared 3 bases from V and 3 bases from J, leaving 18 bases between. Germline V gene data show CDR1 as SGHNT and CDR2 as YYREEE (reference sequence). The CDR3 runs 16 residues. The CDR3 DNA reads TGTGCCAGCAGCTCCTCCCAAACGCGGACTGACTATGGCTACACCTTC. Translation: CASSSSQTRTDYGYTF.

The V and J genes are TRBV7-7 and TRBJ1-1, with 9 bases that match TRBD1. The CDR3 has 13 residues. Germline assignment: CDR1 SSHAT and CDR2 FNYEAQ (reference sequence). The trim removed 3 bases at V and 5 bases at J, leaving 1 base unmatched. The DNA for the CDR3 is TGTGCCAGCAGCTTTGGACAGGGGACTGAAGCTTTCTTT. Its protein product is CASSFGQGTEAFF.

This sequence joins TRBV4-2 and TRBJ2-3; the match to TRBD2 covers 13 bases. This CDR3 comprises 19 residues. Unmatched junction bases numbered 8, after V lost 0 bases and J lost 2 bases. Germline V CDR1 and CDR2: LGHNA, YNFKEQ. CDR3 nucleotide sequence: TGTGCCAGCAGCCAAGATTGGACTAGCGGGGGCCAAAACACAGATACGCAGTATTTT. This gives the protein CASSQDWTSGGQNTDTQYF.

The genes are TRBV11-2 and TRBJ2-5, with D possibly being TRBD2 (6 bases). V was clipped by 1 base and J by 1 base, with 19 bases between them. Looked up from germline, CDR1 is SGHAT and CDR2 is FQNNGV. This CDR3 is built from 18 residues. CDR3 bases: TGTGCCAGCAGCTTAGGGGGGGTGGACTGGAGGGTCCAAGAGACCCAGTACTTC. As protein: CASSLGGVDWRVQETQYF. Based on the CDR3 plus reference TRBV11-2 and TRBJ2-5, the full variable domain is EAGVAQSPRYKIIEKRQSVAFWCNPISGHATLYWYQQILGQGPKLLIQFQNNGVVDDSQLPKDRFSAERLKGVDSTLKIQPAKLEDSAVYLCASSLGGVDWRVQETQYFGPGTRLLVL.

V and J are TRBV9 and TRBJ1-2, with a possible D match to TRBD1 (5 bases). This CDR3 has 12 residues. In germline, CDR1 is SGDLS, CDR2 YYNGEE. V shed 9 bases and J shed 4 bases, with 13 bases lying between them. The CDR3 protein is CATWGEVYGYTF. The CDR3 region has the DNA TGTGCCACCTGGGGCGAAGTCTATGGCTACACCTTC.

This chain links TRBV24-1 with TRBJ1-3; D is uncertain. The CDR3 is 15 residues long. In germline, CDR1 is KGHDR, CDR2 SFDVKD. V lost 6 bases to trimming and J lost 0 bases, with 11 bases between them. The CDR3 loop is CATSSEASSGNTIYF. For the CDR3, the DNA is TGTGCCACCAGTTCTGAAGCCTCCTCTGGAAACACCATATATTTT.

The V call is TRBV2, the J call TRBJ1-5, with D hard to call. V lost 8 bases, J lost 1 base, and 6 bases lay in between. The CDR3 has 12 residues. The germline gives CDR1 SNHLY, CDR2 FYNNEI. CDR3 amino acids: CASSVSNQPQHF. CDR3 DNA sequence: TGTGCCAGCTCCGTCAGCAATCAGCCCCAGCATTTT.

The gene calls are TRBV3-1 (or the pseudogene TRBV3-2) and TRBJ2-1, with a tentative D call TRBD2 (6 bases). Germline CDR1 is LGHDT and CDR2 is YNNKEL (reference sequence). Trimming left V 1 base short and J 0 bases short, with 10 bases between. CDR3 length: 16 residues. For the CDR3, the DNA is TGTGCCAGCAGCCAAGGCGGGGCCCCCTCCTACAATGAGCAGTTCTTC. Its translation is CASSQGGAPSYNEQFF.

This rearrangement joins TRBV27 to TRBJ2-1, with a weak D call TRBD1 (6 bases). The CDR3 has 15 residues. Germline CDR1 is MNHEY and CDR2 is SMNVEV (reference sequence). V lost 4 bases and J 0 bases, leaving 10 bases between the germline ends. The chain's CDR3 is CASSSTGSSYNEQFF. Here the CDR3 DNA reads TGTGCCAGCAGTTCCACAGGGAGCTCCTACAATGAGCAGTTCTTC.

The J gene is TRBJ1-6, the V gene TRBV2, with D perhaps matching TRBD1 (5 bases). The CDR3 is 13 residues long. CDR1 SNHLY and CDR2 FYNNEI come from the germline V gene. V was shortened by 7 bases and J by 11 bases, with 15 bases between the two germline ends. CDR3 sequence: CASNLAGYPPLHF. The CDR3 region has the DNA TGTGCCAGCAACTTGGCAGGGTATCCACCCCTCCACTTT.

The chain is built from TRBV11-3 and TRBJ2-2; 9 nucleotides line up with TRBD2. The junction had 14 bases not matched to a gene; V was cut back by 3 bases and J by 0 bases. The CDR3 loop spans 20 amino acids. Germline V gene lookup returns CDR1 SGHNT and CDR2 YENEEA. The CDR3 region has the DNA TGTGCCAGCAGCTTGGGCTATGCGACTAGCGGATTTTCGAACACCGGGGAGCTGTTTTTT. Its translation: CASSLGYATSGFSNTGELFF.